The rows below give T cell receptor beta chains drawn from one sample of a study of shared clonotypes between healthy human individuals. Clones were read by immunoSEQ multiplex PCR, and TCRdb kept only the in-frame ones, dropping some. The table shows about 2.4 million clones, with 85% to 95% occurring only once. The sequenced sample consisted of naive CD4+ T cells sorted from blood. The receptors shown here come from a man between 18 and 35 years old in good health. Both conserved end residues are part of each CDR3. Fields, in order: V gene, J gene, CDR3 protein.

v_gene: TRBV5-1
j_gene: TRBJ2-3
CDR3aa: CASSLTLAGTDTQYF

v_gene: TRBV5-1
j_gene: TRBJ2-5
CDR3aa: CASRPTGGRTETQYF

v_gene: TRBV18
j_gene: TRBJ2-1
CDR3aa: CASSPPAELKWQFF

v_gene: TRBV5-4
j_gene: TRBJ1-5
CDR3aa: CASSLGGDSPGTQPQHF

v_gene: TRBV18
j_gene: TRBJ2-1
CDR3aa: CASSPPLAGGPRIYNEQFF

v_gene: TRBV4-1
j_gene: TRBJ1-5
CDR3aa: CASSQEIQGVDNQPQHF

v_gene: TRBV30
j_gene: TRBJ1-5
CDR3aa: CAWSVRSALGNQPQHF

v_gene: TRBV29-1
j_gene: TRBJ2-5
CDR3aa: CSVESVGRIRGETQYF

v_gene: TRBV30
j_gene: TRBJ1-1
CDR3aa: CAWRPGHLNTEAFF

v_gene: TRBV5-4
j_gene: TRBJ1-1
CDR3aa: CATKGELISEAFF

v_gene: TRBV4-3
j_gene: TRBJ2-5
CDR3aa: CASSQEARRVETQYF

v_gene: TRBV5-1
j_gene: TRBJ1-1
CDR3aa: CASSLVGETEAFF

v_gene: TRBV21-1
j_gene: TRBJ2-4
CDR3aa: CASSSQVLGKNIQYF

v_gene: TRBV2
j_gene: TRBJ1-2
CDR3aa: CASSGPGQGRSSYGYTF

v_gene: TRBV28
j_gene: TRBJ2-3
CDR3aa: CASSLAAGGTDTQYF

v_gene: TRBV23-1
j_gene: TRBJ2-1
CDR3aa: CASTLARDNEQFF

v_gene: TRBV19
j_gene: TRBJ1-2
CDR3aa: CASSIGGGWGYTF

v_gene: TRBV5-1
j_gene: TRBJ1-2
CDR3aa: CASSLESSRHRGRNYGYTF

v_gene: TRBV6-1
j_gene: TRBJ1-3
CDR3aa: CASTPRQSSGNTIYF

v_gene: TRBV6-5
j_gene: TRBJ2-2
CDR3aa: CASSMREDTGELFF

v_gene: TRBV12-5
j_gene: TRBJ2-2
CDR3aa: CASGLSPGQGTGELFF

v_gene: TRBV11-2
j_gene: TRBJ2-1
CDR3aa: CASGRERGVDNEQFF

v_gene: TRBV7-2
j_gene: TRBJ1-1
CDR3aa: CASSSGAGNTEAFF

v_gene: TRBV7-2
j_gene: TRBJ1-5
CDR3aa: CASSLGTGGPDQPQHF

v_gene: TRBV7-9
j_gene: TRBJ2-7
CDR3aa: CASRLAEGPYEQYF

v_gene: TRBV28
j_gene: TRBJ1-6
CDR3aa: CASSFRAGAGSPLHF

v_gene: TRBV15
j_gene: TRBJ1-2
CDR3aa: CATSRVKLAGYTF

v_gene: TRBV5-1
j_gene: TRBJ2-2
CDR3aa: CASSLGRENTGELFF

v_gene: TRBV6-5
j_gene: TRBJ1-5
CDR3aa: CASSPGQGLLPQHF

v_gene: TRBV18
j_gene: TRBJ2-3
CDR3aa: CASSPLREGTDTQYF

v_gene: TRBV6-5
j_gene: TRBJ2-1
CDR3aa: CASSPDLYNEQFF

v_gene: TRBV11-3
j_gene: TRBJ1-1
CDR3aa: CASSYPTVRAFSEAFF

v_gene: TRBV18
j_gene: TRBJ2-7
CDR3aa: CASSPGAYEQYF

v_gene: TRBV1
j_gene: TRBJ2-1
CDR3aa: CTSSQVPNEQFF

v_gene: TRBV6-4
j_gene: TRBJ1-2
CDR3aa: CASSAGGQGTGANYGYTF

v_gene: TRBV4-3
j_gene: TRBJ2-7
CDR3aa: CASSWDASYEQYF

v_gene: TRBV9
j_gene: TRBJ2-2
CDR3aa: CASSVGLNTGELFF

v_gene: TRBV11-2
j_gene: TRBJ1-5
CDR3aa: CASSLDSQGAQPQHF

v_gene: TRBV30
j_gene: TRBJ2-3
CDR3aa: CAWKLSADTQYF

v_gene: TRBV19
j_gene: TRBJ1-2
CDR3aa: CASMGTGNYGYTF

v_gene: TRBV5-1
j_gene: TRBJ1-2
CDR3aa: CASSSQSGLNYGYTF

v_gene: TRBV18
j_gene: TRBJ2-5
CDR3aa: CASSPPGLGIEETQYF

v_gene: TRBV18
j_gene: TRBJ1-1
CDR3aa: CASSPPGDTEAFF